This T cell receptor beta chain was identified in a study of cytomegalovirus exposure and HLA in healthy donors. Study-wide findings and caveats: The finding came from a later analysis; first-cohort TCR clusters tended to co-occur in the roughly 120 validation repertoires. In vitro experiments confirmed that three CMV-associated chains were specific for CMV antigens. A classifier reportedly called cytomegalovirus status with high sensitivity and specificity.

The data were produced by immunoSEQ multiplex PCR, yet TCRdb's version contains in-frame clones alone and is incomplete. The table has 130,000 to 150,000 clones, 75% to 90% seen once. The V end was cut by 2 bases, the J end by 7 bases, with 7 bases between. The CDR3 length is 12 residues. Germline values: CDR1 SGHNT, CDR2 YYREEE (reference sequence). Regarding this clone: The antigen remains unidentified.

The chain joins TRBV5-4 to TRBJ2-4; D is uncertain. This TCR was sampled from a woman under 30 in good health and CMV-seropositive. Sequencing was carried out using PBMCs. CDR3 nucleotide sequence: TGTGCCAGCAGCTTCGGTCCGAACATTCAGTACTTC. Translated: CASSFGPNIQYF. Drawing the rest from reference TRBV5-4 and TRBJ2-4, the complete variable domain is ETGVTQSPTHLIKTRGQQVTLRCSSQSGHNTVSWYQQALGQGPQFIFQYYREEENGRGNFPPRFSGLQFPNYSSELNVNALELDDSALYLCASSFGPNIQYFGAGTRLSVL.